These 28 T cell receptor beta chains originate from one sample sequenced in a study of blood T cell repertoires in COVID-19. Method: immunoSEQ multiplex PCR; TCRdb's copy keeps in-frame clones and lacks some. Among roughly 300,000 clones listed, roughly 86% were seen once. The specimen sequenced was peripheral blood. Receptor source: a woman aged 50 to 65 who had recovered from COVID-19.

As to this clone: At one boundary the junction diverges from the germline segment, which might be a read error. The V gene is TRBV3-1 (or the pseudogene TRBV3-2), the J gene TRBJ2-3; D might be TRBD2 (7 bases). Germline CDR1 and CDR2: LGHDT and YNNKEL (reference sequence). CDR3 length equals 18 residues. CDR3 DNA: TGTGCCCGCAGCCAGGGGTCGGGAGGAGGGGGGGCCACAGATACGCAGTATTTT. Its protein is CARSQGSGGGGATDTQYF.

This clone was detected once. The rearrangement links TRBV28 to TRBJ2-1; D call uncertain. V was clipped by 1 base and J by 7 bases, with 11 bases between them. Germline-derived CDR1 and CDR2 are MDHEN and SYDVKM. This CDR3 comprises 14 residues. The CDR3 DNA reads TGTGCCAGCAGTTTATCCAGAAGCGTAAATGAGCAGTTCTTC. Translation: CASSLSRSVNEQFF.

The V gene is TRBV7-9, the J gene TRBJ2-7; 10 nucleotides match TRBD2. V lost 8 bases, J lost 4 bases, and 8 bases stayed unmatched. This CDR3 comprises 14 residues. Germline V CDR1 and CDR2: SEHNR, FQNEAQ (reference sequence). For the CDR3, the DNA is TGTGCCAGCGACCTTAGCGGGGGGCCGTACGAGCAGTACTTC. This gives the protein CASDLSGGPYEQYF.

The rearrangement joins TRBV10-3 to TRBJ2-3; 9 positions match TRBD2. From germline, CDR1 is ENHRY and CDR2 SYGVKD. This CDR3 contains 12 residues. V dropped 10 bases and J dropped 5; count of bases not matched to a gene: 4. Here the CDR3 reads CATGTSQDTQYF. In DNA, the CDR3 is TGTGCCACCGGGACTAGCCAAGATACGCAGTATTTT.

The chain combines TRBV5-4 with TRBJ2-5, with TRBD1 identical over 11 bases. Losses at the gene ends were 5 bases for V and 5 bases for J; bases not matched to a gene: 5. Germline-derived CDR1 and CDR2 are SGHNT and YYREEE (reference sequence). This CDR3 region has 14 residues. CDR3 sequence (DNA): TGTGCCAGCAGTTGGACAGGGGGCCGGGAGACCCAGTACTTC. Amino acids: CASSWTGGRETQYF.

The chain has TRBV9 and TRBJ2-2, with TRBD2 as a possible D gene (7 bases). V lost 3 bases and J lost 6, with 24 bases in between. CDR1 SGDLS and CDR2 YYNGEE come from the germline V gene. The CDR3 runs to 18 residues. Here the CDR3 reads CASSASQGYWREPGELFF. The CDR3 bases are TGTGCCAGCAGCGCGTCTCAGGGGTACTGGCGGGAGCCCGGGGAGCTGTTTTTT. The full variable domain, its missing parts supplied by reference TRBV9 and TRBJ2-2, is DSGVTQTPKHLITATGQRVTLRCSPRSGDLSVYWYQQSLDQGLQFLIQYYNGEERAKGNILERFSAQQFPDLHSELNLSSLELGDSALYFCASSASQGYWREPGELFFGEGSRLTVL.

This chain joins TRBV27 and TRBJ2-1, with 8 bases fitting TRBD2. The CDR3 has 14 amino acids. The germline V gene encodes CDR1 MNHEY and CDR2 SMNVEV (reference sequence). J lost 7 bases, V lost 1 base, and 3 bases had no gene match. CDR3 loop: CASSLFGRANEQFF. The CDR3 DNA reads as TGTGCCAGCAGTTTATTCGGGAGGGCTAATGAGCAGTTCTTC.

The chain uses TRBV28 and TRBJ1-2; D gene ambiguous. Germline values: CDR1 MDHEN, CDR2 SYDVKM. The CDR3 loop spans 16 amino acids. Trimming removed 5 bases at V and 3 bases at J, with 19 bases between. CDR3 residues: CASSPHARGLDYGYTF. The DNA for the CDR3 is TGTGCCAGCAGTCCACATGCCCGAGGTTTGGACTATGGCTACACCTTC.

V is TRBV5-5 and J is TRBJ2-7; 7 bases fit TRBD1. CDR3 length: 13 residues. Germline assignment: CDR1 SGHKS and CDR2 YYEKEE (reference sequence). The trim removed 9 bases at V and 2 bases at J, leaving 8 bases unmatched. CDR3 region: CATIGQDAYEQYF. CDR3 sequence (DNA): TGTGCCACCATAGGACAGGACGCCTACGAGCAGTACTTC.

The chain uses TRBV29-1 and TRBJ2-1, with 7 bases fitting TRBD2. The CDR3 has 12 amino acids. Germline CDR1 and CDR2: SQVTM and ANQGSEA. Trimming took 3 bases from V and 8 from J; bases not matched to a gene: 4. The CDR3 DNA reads TGCAGCGTTGAGGAGCGGGACTATGAGCAGTTCTTC. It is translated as CSVEERDYEQFF.

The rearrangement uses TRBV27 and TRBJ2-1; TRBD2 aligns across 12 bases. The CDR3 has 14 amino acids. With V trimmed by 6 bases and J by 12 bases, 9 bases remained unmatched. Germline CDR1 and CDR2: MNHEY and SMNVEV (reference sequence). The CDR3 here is CASRPSGGASGQFF. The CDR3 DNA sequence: TGTGCCAGCAGACCTAGCGGGGGGGCCTCCGGGCAGTTCTTC.

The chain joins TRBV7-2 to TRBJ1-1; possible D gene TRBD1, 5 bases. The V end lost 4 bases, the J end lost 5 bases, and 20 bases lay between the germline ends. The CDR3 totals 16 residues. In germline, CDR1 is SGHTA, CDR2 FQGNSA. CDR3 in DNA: TGTGCCAGCAGCTCCCCATTTTCAGGGAGGAGTACTGAAGCTTTCTTT. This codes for CASSSPFSGRSTEAFF.

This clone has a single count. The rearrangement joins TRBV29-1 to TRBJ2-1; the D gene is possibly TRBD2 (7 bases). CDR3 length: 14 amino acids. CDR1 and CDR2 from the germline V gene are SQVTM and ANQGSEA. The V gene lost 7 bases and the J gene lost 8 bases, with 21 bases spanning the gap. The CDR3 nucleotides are TGCAGCGCTTTAAGAGGGGGGGCCTCTGATGAGCAGTTCTTC. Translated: CSALRGGASDEQFF.

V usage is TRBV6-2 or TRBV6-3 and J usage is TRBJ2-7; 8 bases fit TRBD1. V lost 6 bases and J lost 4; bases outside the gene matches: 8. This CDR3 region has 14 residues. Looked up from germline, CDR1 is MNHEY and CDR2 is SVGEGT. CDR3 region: CASSLRTGKYEQYF. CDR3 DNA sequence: TGTGCCAGCAGCCTCCGGACAGGGAAGTACGAGCAGTACTTC.

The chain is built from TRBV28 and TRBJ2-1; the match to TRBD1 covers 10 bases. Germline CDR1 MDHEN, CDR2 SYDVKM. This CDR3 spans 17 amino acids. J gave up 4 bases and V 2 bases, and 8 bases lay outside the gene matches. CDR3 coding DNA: TGTGCCAGCAGTTTAAGGGTAGGGGACAGGGGATACAATGAGCAGTTCTTC. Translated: CASSLRVGDRGYNEQFF.

This CDR3 reads CASSLMPSGSPLGSYNEQFF. The CDR3 coding sequence is TGTGCCAGCAGCTTAATGCCTAGCGGGAGCCCCCTCGGGTCCTACAATGAGCAGTTCTTC. The V call is TRBV7-3, the J call TRBJ2-1; TRBD2 agrees at 10 bases. CDR3 length: 20 residues. V lost 1 base to trimming and J lost 1 base; unmatched junction nucleotides: 13. Germline lookup yields CDR1 SGHTA and CDR2 FQGTGA.

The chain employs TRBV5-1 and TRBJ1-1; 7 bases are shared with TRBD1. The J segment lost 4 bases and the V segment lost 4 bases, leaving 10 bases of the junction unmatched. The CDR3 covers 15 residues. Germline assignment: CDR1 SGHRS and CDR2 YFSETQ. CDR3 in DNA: TGCGCCAGCAGCGAGGACAGGCTTGGGGGCACTGAAGCTTTCTTT. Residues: CASSEDRLGGTEAFF.

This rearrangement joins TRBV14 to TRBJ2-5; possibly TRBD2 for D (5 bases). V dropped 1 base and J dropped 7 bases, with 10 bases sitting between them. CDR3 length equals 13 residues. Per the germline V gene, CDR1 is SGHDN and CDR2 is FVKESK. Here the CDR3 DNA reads TGTGCCAGCAGCCAAGCGGAGGTGGGGACCCAGTACTTC. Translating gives CASSQAEVGTQYF. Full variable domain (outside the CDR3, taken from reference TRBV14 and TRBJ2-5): EAGVTQFPSHSVIEKGQTVTLRCDPISGHDNLYWYRRVMGKEIKFLLHFVKESKQDESGMPNNRFLAERTGGTYSTLKVQPAELEDSGVYFCASSQAEVGTQYFGPGTRLLVL.

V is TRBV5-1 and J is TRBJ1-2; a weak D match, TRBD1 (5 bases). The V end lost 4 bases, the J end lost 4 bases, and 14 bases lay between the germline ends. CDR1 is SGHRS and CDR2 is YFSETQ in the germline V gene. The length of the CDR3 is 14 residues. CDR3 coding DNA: TGCGCCAGCAGCCCCGGGGGGGACCGCTATGGCTACACCTTC. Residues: CASSPGGDRYGYTF.

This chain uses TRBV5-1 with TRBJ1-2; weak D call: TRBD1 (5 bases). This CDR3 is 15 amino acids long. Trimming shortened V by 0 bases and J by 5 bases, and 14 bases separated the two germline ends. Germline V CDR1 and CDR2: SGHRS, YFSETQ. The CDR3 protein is CASSLVGDSPYGYTF. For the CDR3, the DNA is TGCGCCAGCAGCTTGGTAGGGGACTCCCCGTATGGCTACACCTTC. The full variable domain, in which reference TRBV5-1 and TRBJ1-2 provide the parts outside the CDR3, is KAGVTQTPRYLIKTRGQQVTLSCSPISGHRSVSWYQQTPGQGLQFLFEYFSETQRNKGNFPGRFSGRQFSNSRSEMNVSTLELGDSALYLCASSLVGDSPYGYTFGSGTRLTVV.

CDR3 region: CASSSNRVSFTGELFF. The CDR3 DNA reads as TGTGCCAGCAGTTCGAACAGGGTCTCCTTCACCGGGGAGCTGTTTTTT. The chain is built from TRBV27 and TRBJ2-2; D possibly corresponds to TRBD1 (6 bases). This CDR3 has 16 amino acids. The V end lost 4 bases, the J end lost 4 bases, and 16 bases lay between the germline ends. Germline CDR1 is MNHEY and CDR2 is SMNVEV (reference sequence).

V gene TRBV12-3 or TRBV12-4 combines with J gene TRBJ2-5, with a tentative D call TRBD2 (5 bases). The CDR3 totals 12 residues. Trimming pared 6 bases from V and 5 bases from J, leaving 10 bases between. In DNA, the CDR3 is TGTGCCAGCAGCCGGGGAGAGGAGACCCAGTACTTC. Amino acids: CASSRGEETQYF.

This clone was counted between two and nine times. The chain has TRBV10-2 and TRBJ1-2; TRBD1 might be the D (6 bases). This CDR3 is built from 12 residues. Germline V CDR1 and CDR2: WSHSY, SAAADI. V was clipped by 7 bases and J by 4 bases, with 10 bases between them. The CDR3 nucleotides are TGCGCCAGCATGGTGGACAGCTATGGCTACACCTTC. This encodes CASMVDSYGYTF.

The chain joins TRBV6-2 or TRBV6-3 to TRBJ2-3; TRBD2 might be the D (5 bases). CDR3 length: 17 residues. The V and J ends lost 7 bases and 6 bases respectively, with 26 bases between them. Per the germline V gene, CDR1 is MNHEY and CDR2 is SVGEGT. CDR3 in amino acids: CASTPIAGVRSGDTQYF. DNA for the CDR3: TGTGCCAGCACCCCCATCGCCGGGGTCAGGTCCGGGGATACGCAGTATTTT.

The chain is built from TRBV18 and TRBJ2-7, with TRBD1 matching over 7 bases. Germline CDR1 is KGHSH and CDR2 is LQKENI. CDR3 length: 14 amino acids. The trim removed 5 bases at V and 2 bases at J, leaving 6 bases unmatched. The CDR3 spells CASSGTGAAYEQYF. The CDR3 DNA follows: TGTGCCAGCTCAGGAACAGGGGCGGCCTACGAGCAGTACTTC. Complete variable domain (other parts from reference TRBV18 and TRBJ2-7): NAGVMQNPRHLVRRRGQEARLRCSPMKGHSHVYWYRQLPEEGLKFMVYLQKENIIDESGMPKERFSAEFPKEGPSILRIQQVVRGDSAAYFCASSGTGAAYEQYFGPGTRLTVT.

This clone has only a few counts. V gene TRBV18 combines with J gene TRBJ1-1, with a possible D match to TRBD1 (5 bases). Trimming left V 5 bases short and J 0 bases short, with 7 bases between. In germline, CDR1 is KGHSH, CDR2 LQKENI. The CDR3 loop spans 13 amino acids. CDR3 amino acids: CASSDRMNTEAFF. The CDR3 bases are TGTGCCAGCTCAGACAGAATGAACACTGAAGCTTTCTTT.

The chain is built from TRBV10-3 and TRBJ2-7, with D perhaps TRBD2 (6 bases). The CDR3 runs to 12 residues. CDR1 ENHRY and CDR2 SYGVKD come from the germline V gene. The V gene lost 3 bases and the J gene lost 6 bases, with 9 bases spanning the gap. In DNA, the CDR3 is TGTGCCATCAGTGAAGGAGGGCGCGAGCAGTACTTC. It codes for CAISEGGREQYF.

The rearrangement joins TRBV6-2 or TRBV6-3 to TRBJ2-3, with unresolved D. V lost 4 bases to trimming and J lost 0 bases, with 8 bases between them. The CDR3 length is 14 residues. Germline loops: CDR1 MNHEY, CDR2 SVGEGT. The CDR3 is CASSFLLSTDTQYF. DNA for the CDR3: TGTGCCAGCAGTTTTTTACTAAGCACAGATACGCAGTATTTT.